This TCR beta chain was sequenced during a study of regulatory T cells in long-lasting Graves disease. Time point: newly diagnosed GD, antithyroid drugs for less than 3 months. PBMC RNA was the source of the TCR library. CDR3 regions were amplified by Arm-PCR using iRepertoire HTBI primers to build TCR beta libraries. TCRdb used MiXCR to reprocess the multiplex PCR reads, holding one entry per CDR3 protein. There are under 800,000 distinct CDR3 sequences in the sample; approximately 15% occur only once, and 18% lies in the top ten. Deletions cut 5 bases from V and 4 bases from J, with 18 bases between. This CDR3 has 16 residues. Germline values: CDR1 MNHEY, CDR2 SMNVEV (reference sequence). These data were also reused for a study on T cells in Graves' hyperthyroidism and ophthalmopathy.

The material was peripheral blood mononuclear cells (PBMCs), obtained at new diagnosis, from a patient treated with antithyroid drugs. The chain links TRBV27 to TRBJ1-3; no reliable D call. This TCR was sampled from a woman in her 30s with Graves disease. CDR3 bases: TGTGCCAGCAGTCCTGGAGCACATTCAGCAGGAAACACCATATATTTT. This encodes CASSPGAHSAGNTIYF.